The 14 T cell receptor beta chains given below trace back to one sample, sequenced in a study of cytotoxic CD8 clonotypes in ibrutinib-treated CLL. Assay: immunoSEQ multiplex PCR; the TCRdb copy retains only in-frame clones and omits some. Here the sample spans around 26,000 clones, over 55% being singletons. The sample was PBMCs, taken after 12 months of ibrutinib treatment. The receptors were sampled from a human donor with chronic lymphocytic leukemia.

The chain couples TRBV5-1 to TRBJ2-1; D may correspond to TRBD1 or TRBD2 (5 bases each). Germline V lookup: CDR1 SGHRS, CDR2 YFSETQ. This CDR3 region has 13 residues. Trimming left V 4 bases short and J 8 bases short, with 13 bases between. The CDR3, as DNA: TGCGCCAGCAGCCTGGACACCGGGGATGAGCAGTTCTTC. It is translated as CASSLDTGDEQFF.

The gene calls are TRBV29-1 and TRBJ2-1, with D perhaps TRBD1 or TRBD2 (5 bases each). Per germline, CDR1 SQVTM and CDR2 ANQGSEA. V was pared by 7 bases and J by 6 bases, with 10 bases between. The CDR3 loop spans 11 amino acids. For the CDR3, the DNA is TGCAGCGGGGGACCGTCCAATGAGCAGTTCTTC. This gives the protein CSGGPSNEQFF.

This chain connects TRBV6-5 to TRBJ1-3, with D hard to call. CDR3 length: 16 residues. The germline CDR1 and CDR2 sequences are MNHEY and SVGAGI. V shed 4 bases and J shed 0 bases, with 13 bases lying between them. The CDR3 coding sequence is TGTGCCAGCAGTTCATACGCGATGAGCTCTGGAAACACCATATATTTT. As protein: CASSSYAMSSGNTIYF.

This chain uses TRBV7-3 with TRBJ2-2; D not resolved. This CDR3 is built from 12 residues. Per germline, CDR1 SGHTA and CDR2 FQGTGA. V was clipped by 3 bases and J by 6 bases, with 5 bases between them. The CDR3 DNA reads TGTGCCAGCAGCTTGGTCCCCGGGGAGCTGTTTTTT. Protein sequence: CASSLVPGELFF.

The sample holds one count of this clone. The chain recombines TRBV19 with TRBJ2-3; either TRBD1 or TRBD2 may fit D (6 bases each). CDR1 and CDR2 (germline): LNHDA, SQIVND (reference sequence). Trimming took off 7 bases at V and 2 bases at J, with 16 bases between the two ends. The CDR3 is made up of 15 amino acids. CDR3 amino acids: CASTRGAGATDTQYF. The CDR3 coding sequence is TGTGCCAGTACTAGGGGGGCAGGGGCCACAGATACGCAGTATTTT.

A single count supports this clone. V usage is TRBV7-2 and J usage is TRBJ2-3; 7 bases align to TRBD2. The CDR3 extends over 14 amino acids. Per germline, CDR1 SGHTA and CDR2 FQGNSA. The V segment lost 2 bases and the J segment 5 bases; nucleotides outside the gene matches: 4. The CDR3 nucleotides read TGTGCCAGCAGCTTAACTAGCGTGGTAGATACGCAGTATTTT. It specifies CASSLTSVVDTQYF.

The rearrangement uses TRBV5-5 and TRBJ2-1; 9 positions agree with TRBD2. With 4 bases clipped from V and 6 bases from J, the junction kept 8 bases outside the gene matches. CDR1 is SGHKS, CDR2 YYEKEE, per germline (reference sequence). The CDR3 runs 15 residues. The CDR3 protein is CASSSAGGLTNEQFF. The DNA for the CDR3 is TGTGCCAGCAGCAGCGCGGGGGGGCTCACCAATGAGCAGTTCTTC.

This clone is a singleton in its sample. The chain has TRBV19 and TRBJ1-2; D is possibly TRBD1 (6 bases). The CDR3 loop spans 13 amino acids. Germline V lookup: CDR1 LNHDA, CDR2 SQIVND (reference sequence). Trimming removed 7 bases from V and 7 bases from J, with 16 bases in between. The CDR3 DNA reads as TGTGCCAGTACCCCTCAGGGGCCGGGTGGCTACACCTTC. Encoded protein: CASTPQGPGGYTF.

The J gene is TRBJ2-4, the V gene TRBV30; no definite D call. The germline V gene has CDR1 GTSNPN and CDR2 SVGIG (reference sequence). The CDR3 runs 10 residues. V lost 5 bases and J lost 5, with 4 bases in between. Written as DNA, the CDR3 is TGTGCCTGGCCTCAAAACATTCAGTACTTC. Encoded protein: CAWPQNIQYF.

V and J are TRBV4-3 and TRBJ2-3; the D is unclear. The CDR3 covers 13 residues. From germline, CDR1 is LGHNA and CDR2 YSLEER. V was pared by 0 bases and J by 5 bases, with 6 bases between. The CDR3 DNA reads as TGCGCCAGCAGCCAAGATCGAATAGATACGCAGTATTTT. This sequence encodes CASSQDRIDTQYF.

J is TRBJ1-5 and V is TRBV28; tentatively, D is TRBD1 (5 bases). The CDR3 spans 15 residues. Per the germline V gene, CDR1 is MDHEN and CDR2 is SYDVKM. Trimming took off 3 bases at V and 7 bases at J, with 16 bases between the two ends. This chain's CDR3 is CASSLLTAGMQPQHF. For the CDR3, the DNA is TGTGCCAGCAGTTTGTTGACAGCCGGCATGCAGCCCCAGCATTTT.

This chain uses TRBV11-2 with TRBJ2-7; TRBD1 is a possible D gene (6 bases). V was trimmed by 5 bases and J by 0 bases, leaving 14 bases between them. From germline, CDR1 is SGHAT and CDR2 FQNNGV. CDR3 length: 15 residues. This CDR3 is CASSPPRGHSYEQYF. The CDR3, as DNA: TGTGCCAGCAGCCCTCCCAGGGGCCACTCCTACGAGCAGTACTTC.

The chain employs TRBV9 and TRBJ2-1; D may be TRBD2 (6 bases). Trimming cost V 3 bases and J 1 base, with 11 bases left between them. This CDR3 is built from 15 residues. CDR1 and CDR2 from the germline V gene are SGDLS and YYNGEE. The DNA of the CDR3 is TGTGCCAGCAGCGAGGGACTTCCGTCCTACAATGAGCAGTTCTTC. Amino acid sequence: CASSEGLPSYNEQFF.

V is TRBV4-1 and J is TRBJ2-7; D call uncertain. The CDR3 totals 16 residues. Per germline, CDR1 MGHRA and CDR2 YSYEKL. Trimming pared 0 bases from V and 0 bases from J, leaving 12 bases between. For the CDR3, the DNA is TGCGCCAGCAGCCAAGAAATAGCCGTTCCCTCCTACGAGCAGTACTTC. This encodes CASSQEIAVPSYEQYF.